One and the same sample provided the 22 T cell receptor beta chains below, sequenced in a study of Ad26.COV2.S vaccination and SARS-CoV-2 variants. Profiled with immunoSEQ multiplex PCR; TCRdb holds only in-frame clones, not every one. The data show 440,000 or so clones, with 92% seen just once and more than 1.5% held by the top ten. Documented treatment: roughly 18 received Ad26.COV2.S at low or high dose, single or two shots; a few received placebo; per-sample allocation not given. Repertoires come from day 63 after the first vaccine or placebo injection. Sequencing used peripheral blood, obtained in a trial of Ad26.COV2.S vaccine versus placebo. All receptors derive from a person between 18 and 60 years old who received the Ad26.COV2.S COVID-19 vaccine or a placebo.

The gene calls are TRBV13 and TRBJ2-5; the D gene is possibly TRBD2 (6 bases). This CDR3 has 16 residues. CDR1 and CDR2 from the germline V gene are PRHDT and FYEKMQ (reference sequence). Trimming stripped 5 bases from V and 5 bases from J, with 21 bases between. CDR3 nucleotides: TGTGCCAGCAGCCCCAAGGGGCTAGGAGGGATGGAGACCCAGTACTTC. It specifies CASSPKGLGGMETQYF.

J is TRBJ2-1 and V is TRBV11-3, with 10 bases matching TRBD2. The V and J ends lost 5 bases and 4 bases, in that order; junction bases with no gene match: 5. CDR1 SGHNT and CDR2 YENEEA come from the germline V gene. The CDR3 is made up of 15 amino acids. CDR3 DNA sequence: TGTGCCAGCAGCCCCAGCGGGGGGGGATACAATGAGCAGTTCTTC. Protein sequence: CASSPSGGGYNEQFF. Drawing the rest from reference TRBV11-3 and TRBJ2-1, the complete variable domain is EAGVVQSPRYKIIEKKQPVAFWCNPISGHNTLYWYLQNLGQGPELLIRYENEEAVDDSQLPKDRFSAERLKGVDSTLKIQPAELGDSAVYLCASSPSGGGYNEQFFGPGTRLTVL.

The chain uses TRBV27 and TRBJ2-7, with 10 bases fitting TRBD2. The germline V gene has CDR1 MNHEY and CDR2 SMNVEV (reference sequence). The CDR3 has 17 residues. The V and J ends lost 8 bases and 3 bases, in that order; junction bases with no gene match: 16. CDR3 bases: TGTGCCAGCGGGCTAGCGGGGGTCTCACTGGGGGTCTACGAGCAGTACTTC. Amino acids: CASGLAGVSLGVYEQYF.

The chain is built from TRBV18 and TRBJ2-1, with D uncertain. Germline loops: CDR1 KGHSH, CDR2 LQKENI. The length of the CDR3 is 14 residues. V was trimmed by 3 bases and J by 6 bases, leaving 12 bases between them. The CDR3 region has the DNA TGTGCCAGCTCACCCCTTAAAGATAGCAATGAGCAGTTCTTC. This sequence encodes CASSPLKDSNEQFF.

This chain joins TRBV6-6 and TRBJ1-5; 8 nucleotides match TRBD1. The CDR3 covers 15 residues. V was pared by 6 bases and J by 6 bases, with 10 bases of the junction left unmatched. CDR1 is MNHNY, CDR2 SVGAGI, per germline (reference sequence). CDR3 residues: CASRDREGKGQPQHF. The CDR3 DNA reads TGTGCCAGCAGGGACAGGGAGGGTAAGGGTCAGCCCCAGCATTTT.

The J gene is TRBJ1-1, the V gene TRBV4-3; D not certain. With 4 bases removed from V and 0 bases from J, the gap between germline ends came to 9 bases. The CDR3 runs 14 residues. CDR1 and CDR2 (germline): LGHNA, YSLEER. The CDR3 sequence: CASSPRAVNTEAFF. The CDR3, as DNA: TGCGCCAGCAGCCCACGGGCGGTGAACACTGAAGCTTTCTTT.

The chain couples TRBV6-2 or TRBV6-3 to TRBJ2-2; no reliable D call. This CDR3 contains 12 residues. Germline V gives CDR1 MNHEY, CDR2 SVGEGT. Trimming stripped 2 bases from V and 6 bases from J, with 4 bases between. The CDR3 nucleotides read TGTGCCAGCAGTTACAGGGCCGGGGAGCTGTTTTTT. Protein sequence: CASSYRAGELFF.

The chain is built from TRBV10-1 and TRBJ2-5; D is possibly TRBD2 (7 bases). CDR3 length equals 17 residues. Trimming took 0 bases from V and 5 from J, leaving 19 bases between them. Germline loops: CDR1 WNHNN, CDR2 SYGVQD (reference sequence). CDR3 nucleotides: TGCGCCAGCAGTGAGTCATTCGGCGGGGGCGAATTTGAGACCCAGTACTTC. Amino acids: CASSESFGGGEFETQYF.

The CDR3 region has the DNA TGTGCCAGCAGTTACTTTCGAGCCACAGGCTCCAATCAGCCCCAGCATTTT. Translating gives CASSYFRATGSNQPQHF. The J gene is TRBJ1-5, the V gene TRBV6-2 or TRBV6-3, with a weak D call TRBD1 (5 bases). This CDR3 comprises 17 residues. Trimming took off 1 base at V and 3 bases at J, with 16 bases between the two ends. Germline CDR1 MNHEY, CDR2 SVGEGT.

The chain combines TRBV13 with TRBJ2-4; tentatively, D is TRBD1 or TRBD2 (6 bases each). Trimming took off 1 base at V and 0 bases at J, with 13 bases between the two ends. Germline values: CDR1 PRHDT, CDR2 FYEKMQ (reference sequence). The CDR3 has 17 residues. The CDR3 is CASSLVYRGVAKNIQYF. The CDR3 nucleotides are TGTGCCAGCAGCTTAGTATATAGGGGGGTAGCCAAAAACATTCAGTACTTC.

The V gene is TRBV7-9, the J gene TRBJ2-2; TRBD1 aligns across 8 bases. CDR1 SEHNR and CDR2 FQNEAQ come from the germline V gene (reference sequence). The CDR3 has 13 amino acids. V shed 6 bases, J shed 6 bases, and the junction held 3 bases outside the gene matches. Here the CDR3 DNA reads TGTGCCAGCAGGGCCAGGGGGCCCGGGGAGCTGTTTTTT. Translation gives CASRARGPGELFF.

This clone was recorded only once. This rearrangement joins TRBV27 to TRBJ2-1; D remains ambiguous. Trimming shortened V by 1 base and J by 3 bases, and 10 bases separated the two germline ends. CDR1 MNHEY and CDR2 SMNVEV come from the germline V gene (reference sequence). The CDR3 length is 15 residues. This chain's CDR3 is CASSLYGYGYNEQFF. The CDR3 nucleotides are TGTGCCAGCAGTTTATACGGGTATGGCTACAATGAGCAGTTCTTC.

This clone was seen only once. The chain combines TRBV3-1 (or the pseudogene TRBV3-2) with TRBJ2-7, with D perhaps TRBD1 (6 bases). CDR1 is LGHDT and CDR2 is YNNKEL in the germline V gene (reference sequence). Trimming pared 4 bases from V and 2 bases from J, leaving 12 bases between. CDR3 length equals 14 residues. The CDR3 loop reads CASSPGDKTYEQYF. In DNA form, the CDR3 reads TGTGCCAGCAGCCCTGGGGACAAGACCTACGAGCAGTACTTC.

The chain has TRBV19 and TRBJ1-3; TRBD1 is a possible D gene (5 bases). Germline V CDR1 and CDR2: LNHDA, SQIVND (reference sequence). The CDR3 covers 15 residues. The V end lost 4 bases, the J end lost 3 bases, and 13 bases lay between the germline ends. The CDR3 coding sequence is TGTGCCAGTAGTAAAGGGGACGGTCGTGGAAACACCATATATTTT. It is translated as CASSKGDGRGNTIYF.

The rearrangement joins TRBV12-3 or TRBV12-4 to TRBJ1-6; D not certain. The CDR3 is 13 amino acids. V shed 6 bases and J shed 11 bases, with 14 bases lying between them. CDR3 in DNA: TGTGCCAGCAGGTATAATGGGTCTCCACCCCTCCACTTT. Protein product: CASRYNGSPPLHF.

The CDR3 spells CASSQALAGTDTQYF. The CDR3 coding sequence is TGTGCCAGCAGCCAGGCCCTAGCGGGCACAGATACGCAGTATTTT. The chain has TRBV5-6 and TRBJ2-3, with TRBD2 identical over 7 bases. With 4 bases clipped from V and 1 base from J, the junction kept 6 bases outside the gene matches. The CDR3 is made up of 15 amino acids. Germline V gives CDR1 SGHDT, CDR2 YYEEEE.

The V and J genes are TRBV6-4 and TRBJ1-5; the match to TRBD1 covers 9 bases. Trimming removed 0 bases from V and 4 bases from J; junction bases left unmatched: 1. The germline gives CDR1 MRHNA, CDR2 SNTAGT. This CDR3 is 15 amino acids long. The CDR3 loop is CASSDSTGGNQPQHF. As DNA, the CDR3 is TGTGCCAGCAGTGACTCGACAGGGGGAAATCAGCCCCAGCATTTT.

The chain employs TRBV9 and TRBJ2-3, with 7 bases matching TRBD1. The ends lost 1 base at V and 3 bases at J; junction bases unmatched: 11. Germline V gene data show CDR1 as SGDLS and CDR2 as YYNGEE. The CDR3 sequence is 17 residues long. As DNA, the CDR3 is TGTGCCAGCAGCGTAACATTCCTTGGGACAGCTACAGATACGCAGTATTTT. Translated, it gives CASSVTFLGTATDTQYF.

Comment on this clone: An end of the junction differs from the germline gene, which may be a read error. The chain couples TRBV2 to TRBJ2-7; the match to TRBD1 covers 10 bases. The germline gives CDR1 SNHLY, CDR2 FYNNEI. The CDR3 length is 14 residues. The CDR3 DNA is TGTGCCAGCAGAGAAGACAGGGGGCCCTACGAGCAGTACTTC. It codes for CASREDRGPYEQYF.

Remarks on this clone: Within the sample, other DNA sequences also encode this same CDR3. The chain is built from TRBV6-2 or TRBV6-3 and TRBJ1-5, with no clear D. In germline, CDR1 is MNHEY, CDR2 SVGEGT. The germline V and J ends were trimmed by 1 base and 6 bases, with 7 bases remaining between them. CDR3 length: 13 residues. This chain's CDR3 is CASSYFGGQPQHF. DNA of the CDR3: TGTGCCAGCAGTTACTTCGGCGGTCAGCCCCAGCATTTT.

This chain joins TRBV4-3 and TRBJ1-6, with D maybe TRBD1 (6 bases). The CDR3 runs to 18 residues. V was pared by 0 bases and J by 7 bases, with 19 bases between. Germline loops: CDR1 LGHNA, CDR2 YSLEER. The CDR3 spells CASSQDLEDRGSNSPLHF. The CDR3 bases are TGCGCCAGCAGCCAAGATTTAGAGGACAGAGGTTCCAATTCACCCCTCCACTTT.

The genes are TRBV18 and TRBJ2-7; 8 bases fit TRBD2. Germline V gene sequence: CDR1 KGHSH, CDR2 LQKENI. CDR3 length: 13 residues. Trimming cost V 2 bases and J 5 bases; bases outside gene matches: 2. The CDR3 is CASSPGGGNEQYF. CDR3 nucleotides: TGTGCCAGCTCACCAGGCGGGGGGAACGAGCAGTACTTC.